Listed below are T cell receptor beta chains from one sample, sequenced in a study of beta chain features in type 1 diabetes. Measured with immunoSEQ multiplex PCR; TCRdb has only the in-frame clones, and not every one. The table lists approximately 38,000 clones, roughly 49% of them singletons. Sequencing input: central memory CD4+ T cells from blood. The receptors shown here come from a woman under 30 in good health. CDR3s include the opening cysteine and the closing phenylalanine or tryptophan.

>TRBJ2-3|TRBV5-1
CASSFRAGTSTDTQYF
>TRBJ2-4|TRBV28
CASSPWTVAKNIQYF
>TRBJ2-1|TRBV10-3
CAISESRTSGNEQFF
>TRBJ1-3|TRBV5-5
CASSLGGKAGNTIYF
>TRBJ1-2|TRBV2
CASTLGGYSYGYTF
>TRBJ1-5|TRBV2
CASSSQGTGNQPQHF
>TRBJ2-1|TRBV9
CASSVGGGTLNEQFF
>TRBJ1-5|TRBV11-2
CASSPRGFRSNQPQHF
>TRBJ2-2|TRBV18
CASSLQDRVDTGELFF
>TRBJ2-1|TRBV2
CASTQMRTSSNEQFF
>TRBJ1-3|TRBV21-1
CASSNDSLGNTIYF
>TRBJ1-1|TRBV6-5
CASSPPRQMNTEAFF
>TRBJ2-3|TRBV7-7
CASSGGGPDTQYF
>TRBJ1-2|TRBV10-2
CASGQNYGYTF
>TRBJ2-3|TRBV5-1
CASGTDRSSTDTQYF
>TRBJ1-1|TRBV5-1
CASSPSSGDTEAFF
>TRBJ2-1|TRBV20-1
CSARWTEQFF
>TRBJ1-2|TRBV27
CASGTGGSGYTF
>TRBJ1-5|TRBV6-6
CASSYSRTSNQPQHF
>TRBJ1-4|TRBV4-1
CASSQDEDRRVEKLFF
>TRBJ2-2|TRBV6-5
CASSYPPGRDTGELFF